This is a list of T cell receptor beta chains from one sample in a study of cytotoxic CD8 clonotypes in ibrutinib-treated CLL. Using immunoSEQ multiplex PCR, the repertoire was profiled, and TCRdb retains in-frame clones only, with some absent. The table has about 68,000 clones, about 64% seen once; the top ten hold more than 4.5%. The sample was PBMCs, taken after 12 months of ibrutinib treatment. The receptor set was obtained from a human donor with chronic lymphocytic leukemia. CDR3s include the opening cysteine and the closing phenylalanine or tryptophan. The D gene is left open where the match is weak. Part of the rows lack a size; the others show once, few, many or a class for expanded clones.

D gene: NA
clone size: few
V gene: TRBV13
J gene: TRBJ1-6
CDR3 protein: CASSLEQGGNSPLHF
CDR3 DNA: TGTGCCAGCAGCTTAGAGCAAGGGGGTAATTCACCCCTCCACTTT

D gene: TRBD1
clone size: NA
V gene: TRBV23-1
J gene: TRBJ1-5
CDR3 protein: CASRGGRGGNQPQHF
CDR3 DNA: TGCGCCAGCAGGGGGGGCAGGGGGGGCAATCAGCCCCAGCATTTT

D gene: NA
clone size: NA
V gene: TRBV5-1
J gene: TRBJ2-7
CDR3 protein: CASSQVSYEQYF
CDR3 DNA: TGCGCCAGCAGCCAGGTGTCCTACGAGCAGTACTTC

D gene: NA
clone size: NA
V gene: TRBV7-2
J gene: TRBJ1-6
CDR3 protein: CASSLALDLSNSPLHF
CDR3 DNA: TGTGCCAGCAGCTTAGCGTTGGATCTCTCTAATTCACCCCTCCACTTT

D gene: TRBD1
clone size: NA
V gene: TRBV27
J gene: TRBJ2-4
CDR3 protein: CASSSYTQGQAKNIQYF
CDR3 DNA: TGTGCCAGCAGTTCCTACACACAAGGACAGGCTAAAAACATTCAGTACTTC

D gene: NA
clone size: NA
V gene: TRBV7-2
J gene: TRBJ2-2
CDR3 protein: CASRSRGDTGELFF
CDR3 DNA: TGTGCCAGCAGGTCCAGGGGAGACACCGGGGAGCTGTTTTTT

D gene: NA
clone size: few
V gene: TRBV4-1
J gene: TRBJ2-1
CDR3 protein: CASSHQQGSYNEQFF
CDR3 DNA: TGCGCCAGCAGCCACCAACAGGGTTCCTACAATGAGCAGTTCTTC

D gene: NA
clone size: NA
V gene: TRBV2
J gene: TRBJ1-6
CDR3 protein: CASKFDRPSNSPLHF
CDR3 DNA: TGTGCCAGCAAATTCGACAGGCCCTCGAATTCACCCCTCCACTTT

D gene: NA
clone size: NA
V gene: TRBV7-9
J gene: TRBJ1-1
CDR3 protein: CASSAQENTEAFF
CDR3 DNA: TGTGCCAGCAGCGCACAGGAGAACACTGAAGCTTTCTTT

D gene: NA
clone size: few
V gene: TRBV6-5
J gene: TRBJ1-2
CDR3 protein: CASRSDPTYYGYTF
CDR3 DNA: TGTGCCAGCAGATCTGACCCGACTTACTATGGCTACACCTTC

D gene: NA
clone size: NA
V gene: TRBV29-1
J gene: TRBJ1-1
CDR3 protein: CSVDVGVNTEAFF
CDR3 DNA: TGCAGCGTTGACGTTGGGGTGAACACTGAAGCTTTCTTT

D gene: NA
clone size: NA
V gene: TRBV7-2
J gene: TRBJ2-4
CDR3 protein: CASSPDTTLAKNIQYF
CDR3 DNA: TGTGCCAGCAGCCCGGACACCACCCTAGCCAAAAACATTCAGTACTTC

D gene: NA
clone size: NA
V gene: TRBV30
J gene: TRBJ1-1
CDR3 protein: CAWIPGILNTEAFF
CDR3 DNA: TGTGCCTGGATACCAGGGATATTGAACACTGAAGCTTTCTTT

D gene: NA
clone size: NA
V gene: TRBV6-4
J gene: TRBJ1-1
CDR3 protein: CASSDSRGSEAFF
CDR3 DNA: TGTGCCAGCAGTGACTCGAGGGGTTCTGAAGCTTTCTTT

D gene: NA
clone size: NA
V gene: TRBV6-6
J gene: TRBJ2-5
CDR3 protein: CASSYRFQETQYF
CDR3 DNA: TGTGCCAGCAGTTACAGGTTCCAAGAGACCCAGTACTTC

D gene: TRBD2
clone size: NA
V gene: TRBV19
J gene: TRBJ2-5
CDR3 protein: CASGGLETQYF
CDR3 DNA: TGTGCCAGCGGGGGGTTAGAGACCCAGTACTTC

D gene: NA
clone size: NA
V gene: TRBV5-1
J gene: TRBJ2-2
CDR3 protein: CASSLARALNTGELFF
CDR3 DNA: TGCGCCAGCAGCTTGGCGAGGGCCTTGAACACCGGGGAGCTGTTTTTT

D gene: TRBD1
clone size: NA
V gene: TRBV27
J gene: TRBJ1-2
CDR3 protein: CASSSRQGENGYTF
CDR3 DNA: TGTGCCAGCAGTTCGAGACAGGGGGAAAATGGCTACACCTTC

D gene: NA
clone size: few
V gene: TRBV19
J gene: TRBJ1-4
CDR3 protein: CASSLSGTKLFF
CDR3 DNA: TGTGCCAGTAGTCTTTCCGGGACTAAACTGTTTTTT

D gene: NA
clone size: NA
V gene: TRBV29-1
J gene: TRBJ1-2
CDR3 protein: CSVVTGLGYGYTF
CDR3 DNA: TGCAGCGTTGTCACTGGGCTGGGGTATGGCTACACCTTC

D gene: TRBD2
clone size: NA
V gene: TRBV7-3
J gene: TRBJ2-3
CDR3 protein: CASSFGLGLTDTQYF
CDR3 DNA: TGTGCCAGCAGCTTCGGACTAGGCCTCACAGATACGCAGTATTTT

D gene: TRBD2
clone size: NA
V gene: TRBV13
J gene: TRBJ2-2
CDR3 protein: CASSSWTSGTGELFF
CDR3 DNA: TGTGCCAGCAGCTCTTGGACTAGCGGTACCGGGGAGCTGTTTTTT

D gene: NA
clone size: NA
V gene: TRBV6-1
J gene: TRBJ1-2
CDR3 protein: CASSELPGTNYGYTF
CDR3 DNA: TGTGCCAGCAGTGAATTGCCAGGGACTAACTATGGCTACACCTTC

D gene: NA
clone size: NA
V gene: TRBV18
J gene: TRBJ1-1
CDR3 protein: CASSITENTEAFF
CDR3 DNA: TGTGCCAGCTCAATCACAGAAAACACTGAAGCTTTCTTT

D gene: NA
clone size: NA
V gene: TRBV30
J gene: TRBJ1-3
CDR3 protein: CAWRTFVESSGNTIYF
CDR3 DNA: TGTGCCTGGAGGACGTTTGTGGAAAGCTCTGGAAACACCATATATTTT

D gene: TRBD2
clone size: NA
V gene: TRBV23-1
J gene: TRBJ2-5
CDR3 protein: CASHLIIAGKETQYF
CDR3 DNA: TGCGCCAGCCACCTAATCATAGCGGGGAAGGAGACCCAGTACTTC

D gene: NA
clone size: few
V gene: TRBV10-3
J gene: TRBJ1-2
CDR3 protein: CAISEQGDGYTF
CDR3 DNA: TGTGCCATCAGTGAGCAAGGGGATGGCTACACCTTC

D gene: TRBD1
clone size: NA
V gene: TRBV28
J gene: TRBJ2-7
CDR3 protein: CASIAGQDSYEQYF
CDR3 DNA: TGTGCCAGCATTGCGGGACAGGACTCCTACGAGCAGTACTTC

D gene: NA
clone size: NA
V gene: TRBV29-1
J gene: TRBJ1-1
CDR3 protein: CSVEDVRNTEAFF
CDR3 DNA: TGCAGCGTTGAAGATGTAAGGAACACTGAAGCTTTCTTT

D gene: NA
clone size: few
V gene: TRBV5-4
J gene: TRBJ1-2
CDR3 protein: CASSARRDYSREGYTF
CDR3 DNA: TGTGCCAGCAGCGCTAGGAGGGACTACTCACGGGAGGGCTACACCTTC

D gene: NA
clone size: NA
V gene: TRBV30
J gene: TRBJ1-3
CDR3 protein: CAWSAGTSGNTIYF
CDR3 DNA: TGTGCCTGGAGTGCAGGCACCTCTGGAAACACCATATATTTT

D gene: NA
clone size: NA
V gene: TRBV5-1
J gene: TRBJ2-1
CDR3 protein: CASSRDRSSYNEQFF
CDR3 DNA: TGCGCCAGCAGCCGGGACCGCAGCTCCTACAATGAGCAGTTCTTC

D gene: TRBD1
clone size: NA
V gene: TRBV7-9
J gene: TRBJ1-2
CDR3 protein: CASSPGQLLPYGYTF
CDR3 DNA: TGTGCCAGCAGCCCGGGACAGCTACTTCCCTATGGCTACACCTTC

D gene: NA
clone size: NA
V gene: TRBV29-1
J gene: TRBJ1-3
CDR3 protein: CSVEEPANVGNTIYF
CDR3 DNA: TGCAGCGTTGAAGAACCTGCCAACGTTGGAAACACCATATATTTT

D gene: NA
clone size: few
V gene: TRBV10-3
J gene: TRBJ1-1
CDR3 protein: CAISEVGGGAFF
CDR3 DNA: TGTGCCATCAGTGAAGTAGGAGGGGGAGCTTTCTTT

D gene: NA
clone size: once
V gene: TRBV7-6
J gene: TRBJ2-3
CDR3 protein: CASSLSDLADTQYF
CDR3 DNA: TGTGCCAGCAGCTTAAGTGACCTCGCAGATACGCAGTATTTT

D gene: TRBD2
clone size: NA
V gene: TRBV7-2
J gene: TRBJ2-1
CDR3 protein: CASSPQSGGGINEQFF
CDR3 DNA: TGTGCCAGCAGCCCACAGAGCGGGGGGGGAATCAATGAGCAGTTCTTC

D gene: NA
clone size: NA
V gene: TRBV6-5
J gene: TRBJ2-1
CDR3 protein: CASSGGTEQFF
CDR3 DNA: TGTGCCAGCAGTGGGGGAACTGAGCAGTTCTTC

D gene: NA
clone size: NA
V gene: TRBV19
J gene: TRBJ1-1
CDR3 protein: CASSIIARTTEAFF
CDR3 DNA: TGTGCCAGTAGTATTATCGCAAGAACCACTGAAGCTTTCTTT

D gene: NA
clone size: NA
V gene: TRBV7-3
J gene: TRBJ2-7
CDR3 protein: CASSLGSGGRSSYEQYF
CDR3 DNA: TGTGCCAGCAGCTTAGGATCCGGGGGGCGCAGCTCCTACGAGCAGTACTTC

D gene: NA
clone size: NA
V gene: TRBV30
J gene: TRBJ1-5
CDR3 protein: CAWSVGGSGNQPQHF
CDR3 DNA: TGTGCCTGGAGTGTCGGGGGTTCCGGCAATCAGCCCCAGCATTTT

D gene: NA
clone size: NA
V gene: TRBV13
J gene: TRBJ2-7
CDR3 protein: CASSLPGLGEQYF
CDR3 DNA: TGTGCCAGCAGCTTACCAGGGCTTGGGGAGCAGTACTTC

D gene: TRBD1
clone size: few
V gene: TRBV9
J gene: TRBJ1-5
CDR3 protein: CASSAGTARDQPQHF
CDR3 DNA: TGTGCCAGCAGCGCAGGGACAGCGAGAGATCAGCCCCAGCATTTT

D gene: NA
clone size: NA
V gene: TRBV18
J gene: TRBJ1-3
CDR3 protein: CASSPGTGNTIYF
CDR3 DNA: TGTGCCAGCTCCCCGGGGACTGGAAACACCATATATTTT

D gene: NA
clone size: NA
V gene: TRBV5-4
J gene: TRBJ2-1
CDR3 protein: CASSPFVGNNEQFF
CDR3 DNA: TGTGCCAGCAGCCCCTTTGTGGGGAACAATGAGCAGTTCTTC

D gene: NA
clone size: NA
V gene: TRBV19
J gene: TRBJ1-1
CDR3 protein: CASKGLQVPEAFF
CDR3 DNA: TGTGCCAGTAAGGGGCTGCAGGTGCCCGAAGCTTTCTTT

D gene: NA
clone size: NA
V gene: TRBV9
J gene: TRBJ2-2
CDR3 protein: CASSVSPNTGELFF
CDR3 DNA: TGTGCCAGCAGCGTCAGTCCGAACACCGGGGAGCTGTTTTTT

D gene: TRBD1
clone size: few
V gene: TRBV7-2
J gene: TRBJ1-3
CDR3 protein: CASSLGGTGRNTIYF
CDR3 DNA: TGTGCCAGCAGCTTAGGAGGGACAGGGAGAAACACCATATATTTT

D gene: TRBD1
clone size: once
V gene: TRBV6-5
J gene: TRBJ2-7
CDR3 protein: CASSRQGLTYEQYF
CDR3 DNA: TGTGCCAGCAGCCGACAGGGTCTAACCTACGAGCAGTACTTC

D gene: NA
clone size: NA
V gene: TRBV5-1
J gene: TRBJ1-4
CDR3 protein: CASRPSFGGDEKLFF
CDR3 DNA: TGCGCCAGCAGGCCCAGCTTTGGGGGTGATGAAAAACTGTTTTTT

D gene: TRBD1
clone size: few
V gene: TRBV27
J gene: TRBJ1-2
CDR3 protein: CASSEQGLDYGYTF
CDR3 DNA: TGTGCCAGCAGTGAACAGGGGTTGGACTATGGCTACACCTTC

D gene: TRBD2
clone size: NA
V gene: TRBV11-2
J gene: TRBJ2-2
CDR3 protein: CASSFLAGALLRDTGELFF
CDR3 DNA: TGTGCCAGCAGCTTCCTAGCGGGGGCCCTCCTGCGAGACACCGGGGAGCTGTTTTTT

D gene: NA
clone size: NA
V gene: TRBV5-1
J gene: TRBJ1-6
CDR3 protein: CASSLEQANNSPLHF
CDR3 DNA: TGCGCCAGCAGCTTGGAACAGGCGAATAATTCACCCCTCCACTTT

D gene: NA
clone size: NA
V gene: TRBV5-1
J gene: TRBJ2-2
CDR3 protein: CASREARTTGELFF
CDR3 DNA: TGCGCCAGCAGAGAGGCTAGAACCACCGGGGAGCTGTTTTTT

D gene: NA
clone size: NA
V gene: TRBV6-5
J gene: TRBJ2-7
CDR3 protein: CASSKTPGHTYEQYF
CDR3 DNA: TGTGCCAGCAGTAAAACTCCGGGACATACCTACGAGCAGTACTTC

D gene: NA
clone size: NA
V gene: TRBV7-2
J gene: TRBJ2-2
CDR3 protein: CASSAGLPGAGELFF
CDR3 DNA: TGTGCCAGCAGCGCGGGACTCCCCGGGGCCGGGGAGCTGTTTTTT

D gene: TRBD1
clone size: NA
V gene: TRBV6-5
J gene: TRBJ1-2
CDR3 protein: CAISEGTDYGYTF
CDR3 DNA: TGTGCCATCAGTGAGGGGACAGATTATGGCTACACCTTC

D gene: NA
clone size: few
V gene: TRBV7-9
J gene: TRBJ1-4
CDR3 protein: CASSLVGSNEKLFF
CDR3 DNA: TGTGCCAGCAGCTTGGTGGGATCTAATGAAAAACTGTTTTTT